This T cell receptor beta chain was sequenced during a study of blood T cell repertoires in COVID-19. Turning to the study itself: Acute-phase and convalescent COVID-19 samples originated in the United States, Italy and Spain. PBMCs, B-cell-depleted T cells, or T cells were the source of the cDNA or gDNA that made up the material.

The protocol was immunoSEQ multiplex PCR, while the TCRdb copy is restricted to in-frame clones and leaves out a portion. Among fewer than 70,000 clones listed, approximately 80% were seen once. The CDR3 loop spans 16 amino acids. Germline assignment: CDR1 LNHDA and CDR2 SQIVND (reference sequence). V trimming: 3 bases; J trimming: 7 bases; junction bases outside the gene matches: 10. Sequencing was carried out using peripheral blood. This chain links TRBV19 with TRBJ1-5; 9 bases match TRBD1. The TCR comes from a woman aged 80 or older with acute or convalescent COVID-19. The CDR3 region is CASSMGTGRDGQPQHF. CDR3 bases: TGTGCCAGTAGTATGGGGACAGGGAGGGATGGGCAGCCCCAGCATTTT.